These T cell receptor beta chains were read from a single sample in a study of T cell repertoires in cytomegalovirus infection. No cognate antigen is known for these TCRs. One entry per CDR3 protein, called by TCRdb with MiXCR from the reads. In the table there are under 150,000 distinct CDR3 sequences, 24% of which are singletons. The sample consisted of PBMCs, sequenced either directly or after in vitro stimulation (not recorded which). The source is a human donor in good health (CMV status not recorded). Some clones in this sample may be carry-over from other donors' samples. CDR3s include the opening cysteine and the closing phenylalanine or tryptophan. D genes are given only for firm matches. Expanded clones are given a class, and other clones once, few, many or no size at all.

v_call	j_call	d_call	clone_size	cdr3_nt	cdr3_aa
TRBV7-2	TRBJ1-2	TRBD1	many	TGTGCCAGCAGCAGCGGACAGGGAATCGTCGGGGGCTACACCTTC	CASSSGQGIVGGYTF
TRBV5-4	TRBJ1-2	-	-	TGTGCCAGCAGCTTGGAAGGGGGAGATGGCTACACCTTC	CASSLEGGDGYTF
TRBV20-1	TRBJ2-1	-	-	TGCAGTGCTAGCCAATTACGAAGCTCCTACAATGAGCAGTTCTTC	CSASQLRSSYNEQFF
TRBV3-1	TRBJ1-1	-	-	TGTGCCAGCAGCCACGGACATAGGGTGACTGAAGCTTTCTTT	CASSHGHRVTEAFF
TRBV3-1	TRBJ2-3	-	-	TGTGCCAGCAGCCAAGGGGCCGGGGGAGATACGCAGTATTTT	CASSQGAGGDTQYF
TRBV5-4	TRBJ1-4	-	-	TGTGCCAGCAGGTCCGCTAATGAAAAACTGTTTTTT	CASRSANEKLFF
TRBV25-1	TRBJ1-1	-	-	TGTGCCAGCAGTTGGGGGGGGACTGAAGCTTTCTTT	CASSWGGTEAFF
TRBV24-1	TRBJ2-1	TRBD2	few	TGTGCCACCAGTGAATCGGGACTAGCGGGAGGGATAACCTACAATGAGCAGTTCTTC	CATSESGLAGGITYNEQFF
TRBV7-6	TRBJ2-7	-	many	TGTGCCAGCAGCCCCGGGAAACGCTACGAGCAGTACTTC	CASSPGKRYEQYF
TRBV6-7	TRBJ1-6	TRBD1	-	TGTGCCAGCAGTTTCTACAGGGGCTCCTATAATTCACCCCTCCACTTT	CASSFYRGSYNSPLHF
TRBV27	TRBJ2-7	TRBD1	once	TGTGCCAGCAGTCGACAGGGGCCGGGCTACGAGCAGTACTTC	CASSRQGPGYEQYF
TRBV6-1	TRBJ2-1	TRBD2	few	TGTGCCAGCAGTGAAACGGCGGGAGGGTCCTACAATGAGCAGTTCTTC	CASSETAGGSYNEQFF
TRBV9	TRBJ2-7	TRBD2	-	TGTGCCAGCAGCGTGAGCGGGAGTAGGATCTACGAGCAGTACTTC	CASSVSGSRIYEQYF
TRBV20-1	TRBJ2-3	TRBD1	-	TGCAGTCTCCACCGGGACAGCGACTGGGGGGATACGCAGTATTTT	CSLHRDSDWGDTQYF
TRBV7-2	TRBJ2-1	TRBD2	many	TGTGCCAGCAGCTCCGGACTAGCGGGAGGGCGAGAGCAGTTCTTC	CASSSGLAGGREQFF
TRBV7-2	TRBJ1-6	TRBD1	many	TGTGCCAGCAGCTCTTTCTACAGGGGGAGTAATTCACCCCTCCACTTT	CASSSFYRGSNSPLHF
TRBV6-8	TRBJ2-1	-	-	TGTGCCAGCAGTCCCTCAGACCGAAAGGGAGGGCAGTTCTTC	CASSPSDRKGGQFF
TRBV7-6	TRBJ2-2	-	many	TGTGCCAGCAGGAAGAACACCGGGGAGCTGTTTTTT	CASRKNTGELFF
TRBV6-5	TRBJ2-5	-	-	TGTGCCAGCAGTGCCTTGAAGACCCAGTACTTC	CASSALKTQYF
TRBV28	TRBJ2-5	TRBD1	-	TGTGCCAGCAGCCCATCAGGGGGTCTTCGTTCGCGGGAGACCCAGTACTTC	CASSPSGGLRSRETQYF
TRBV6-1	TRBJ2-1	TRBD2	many	TGTGCCAGCAGTGAAAAAGACCTAGCGGGAGGATCCTACAATGAGCAGTTCTTC	CASSEKDLAGGSYNEQFF
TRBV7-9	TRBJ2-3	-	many	TGTGCCAGCAGCTTATCTAGCCCCGTGGATACGCAGTATTTT	CASSLSSPVDTQYF
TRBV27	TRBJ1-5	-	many	TGTGCCAGCAGCGGCGGATTGGGCAGGGGTAGTAATCAGCCCCAGCATTTT	CASSGGLGRGSNQPQHF
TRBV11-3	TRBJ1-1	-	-	TGTGCCAGCAGCGGGGACGTCGACACTGAAGCTTTCTTT	CASSGDVDTEAFF
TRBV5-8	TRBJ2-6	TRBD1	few	TGTGCCAGCAGCTTAATACAGGGGGGGGCCAACGTCCTGACTTTC	CASSLIQGGANVLTF
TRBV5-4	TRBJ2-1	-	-	TGTGCCAGCAGCTTGGCCAGAGACAATGAGCAGTTCTTC	CASSLARDNEQFF
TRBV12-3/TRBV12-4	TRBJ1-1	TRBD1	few	TGTGCCAGCAGCCTGACAGGGAAAGGCACTGAAGCTTTCTTT	CASSLTGKGTEAFF
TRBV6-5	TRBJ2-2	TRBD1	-	TGTGCCAGCAGGACCGGGACAGGGGAAACCGGGGAGCTGTTTTTT	CASRTGTGETGELFF
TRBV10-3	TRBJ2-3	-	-	TGTGCCATCAGTGAGTTTAGAAAGAGCACAGATACGCAGTATTTT	CAISEFRKSTDTQYF
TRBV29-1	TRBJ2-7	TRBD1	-	TGCAGCGTTGAAGACCGGGGGGACAGGGGAGGCTACGAGCAGTACTTC	CSVEDRGDRGGYEQYF
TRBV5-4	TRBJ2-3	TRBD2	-	TGTGCCAGCAGCTTAATTAGCGGGACTGGGACAGATACGCAGTATTTT	CASSLISGTGTDTQYF
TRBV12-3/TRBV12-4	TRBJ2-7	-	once	TGTGCCAGCAGAGGGGTTGGGGGCAACTACGAGCAGTACTTC	CASRGVGGNYEQYF
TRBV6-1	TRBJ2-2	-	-	TGTGCCAGCAGTGCCTCGGGCGGGTTGAACACCGGGGAGCTGTTTTTT	CASSASGGLNTGELFF
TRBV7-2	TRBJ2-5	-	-	TGTGCCAGCAGCTTAGTGGCCGAGGAGACCCAGTACTTC	CASSLVAEETQYF
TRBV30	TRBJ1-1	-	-	TGTGCCTGGAGCCTAGGGGGTCCTGAAGCTTTCTTT	CAWSLGGPEAFF
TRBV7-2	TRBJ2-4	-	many	TGTGCCAGCAGCTTATTGGGTTTTAGGGGGTCAGGGGACATTCAGTACTTC	CASSLLGFRGSGDIQYF
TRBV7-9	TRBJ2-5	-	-	TGTGCCAGCAGCCCCGAGGTGGAGACCCAGTACTTC	CASSPEVETQYF
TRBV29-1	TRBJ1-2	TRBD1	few	TGCAGCGTTGAAGATGTGGGACAGGCTGGCTACACCTTC	CSVEDVGQAGYTF
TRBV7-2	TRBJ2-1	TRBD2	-	TGTGCCAGCAGCTTAGATAGCGGGCGAGGTTTTGAGCAGTTCTTC	CASSLDSGRGFEQFF
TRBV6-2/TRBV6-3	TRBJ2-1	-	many	TGTGCCAGCAGAAACCCCGGGACACGCAAATCGGGGAATGAGCAGTTCTTC	CASRNPGTRKSGNEQFF
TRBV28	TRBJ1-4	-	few	TGTGCCAGCAGTTTGGAGGATGAAAAACTGTTTTTT	CASSLEDEKLFF
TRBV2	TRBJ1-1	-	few	TGTGCCATCCGCCGGGGCGCTGAAGCTTTCTTT	CAIRRGAEAFF
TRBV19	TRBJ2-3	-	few	TGTGCCAGTAGCGATAGCGGCGCTGGCACAGATACGCAGTATTTT	CASSDSGAGTDTQYF
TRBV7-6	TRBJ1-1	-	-	TGTGCCAGCAGCGAACCGGGCACTGAAGCTTTCTTT	CASSEPGTEAFF
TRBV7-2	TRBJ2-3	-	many	TGTGCCAGCAGCTTAGTAGCGGGTAGGGGGGCAGATACGCAGTATTTT	CASSLVAGRGADTQYF
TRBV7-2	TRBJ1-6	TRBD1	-	TGTGCCAGCACTGTGGGGACAGGGAGTTCACCCCTCCACTTT	CASTVGTGSSPLHF
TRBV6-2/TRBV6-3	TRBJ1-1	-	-	TGTGCCAGCAGAATCGGGAACACTGAAGCTTTCTTT	CASRIGNTEAFF
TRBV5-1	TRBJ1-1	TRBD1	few	TGCGCCAGCAGCTCGGGACAGGCGTCAACTGAAGCTTTCTTT	CASSSGQASTEAFF
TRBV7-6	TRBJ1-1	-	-	TGTGCGTGGGAAGGGGACACTGAAGCTTTCTTT	CAWEGDTEAFF
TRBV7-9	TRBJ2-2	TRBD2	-	TGTGCCAGCAGACCCCTCCAGAAGCGGGAGGCGAACACCGGGGAGCTGTTTTTT	CASRPLQKREANTGELFF
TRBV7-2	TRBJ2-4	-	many	TGTGCCAGCAGCCCCCCTGGGGGGCAAAACATTCAGTACTTC	CASSPPGGQNIQYF
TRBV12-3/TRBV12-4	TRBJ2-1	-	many	TGTGCCAGCAGTACCAACAGGTGGAATGAGCAGTTCTTC	CASSTNRWNEQFF
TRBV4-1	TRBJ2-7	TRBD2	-	TGCGCCAGCAGCCCCCGGACTAGCGGGATCATCTCCTACGAGCAGTACTTC	CASSPRTSGIISYEQYF
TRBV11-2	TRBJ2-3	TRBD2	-	TGTGCCAGCAGCTTAAGCGGGAGGGGTCCAGATACGCAGTATTTT	CASSLSGRGPDTQYF
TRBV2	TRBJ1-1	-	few	TGTGCCAGCAGACCCGACAGGATCTACACTGAAGCTTTCTTT	CASRPDRIYTEAFF
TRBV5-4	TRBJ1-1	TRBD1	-	TGTGCCAGCAGCTTGGTTCAGGGGGGGGTCACTGAAGCTTTCTTT	CASSLVQGGVTEAFF